This T cell receptor beta chain was sequenced during a study of blood T cell repertoires in COVID-19. About the study: Material from acute and convalescent COVID-19 was sourced from the United States, Italy and Spain. T cells, B-cell-depleted T cells, or PBMCs supplied cDNA or gDNA.

Per the authors' pipeline: Quantification of nucleated cells was approximated via reference gene primer amplification. Generated by immunoSEQ multiplex PCR, the TCRdb table keeps only in-frame clones and is missing some. V, J and clone size are taken as reported in that table, and D and trimming were inferred from the DNA itself. Seen here are roughly 69,000 clones, about 90% observed once, and the top ten hold about 4.3%. This CDR3 has 14 amino acids. Germline values: CDR1 SGHTA, CDR2 FQGNSA. The V segment lost 6 bases and the J segment 0 bases; nucleotides outside the gene matches: 5. The source material was peripheral blood. This sequence was found in a man aged 45 to 65 with active COVID-19. This chain connects TRBV7-2 to TRBJ2-7; TRBD1 matches at 7 bases. The CDR3 region is CASRNRDSSYEQYF. For the CDR3, the DNA is TGTGCCAGCAGGAACCGGGACAGCTCCTACGAGCAGTACTTC.